The 16 T cell receptor beta chains below were found in one sample sequenced in a study of blood T cell repertoires in COVID-19. Here immunoSEQ multiplex PCR was the method, and the copy in TCRdb shows in-frame clones only, minus some. Among 140,000 to 150,000 clones listed, 85% to 90% were seen once. Sequencing used peripheral blood. The receptors were gathered from an older woman with active COVID-19.

This chain links TRBV6-5 with TRBJ2-1; 10 positions match TRBD1. The CDR3 consists of 15 residues. Trimming removed 7 bases from V and 7 bases from J; junction bases left unmatched: 10. Looked up from germline, CDR1 is MNHEY and CDR2 is SVGAGI. Here the CDR3 reads CASTHDRGRLNEQFF. The CDR3 coding sequence is TGTGCCAGCACCCACGACAGGGGGCGCCTGAATGAGCAGTTCTTC.

The V gene is TRBV18, the J gene TRBJ2-7; D may be TRBD1 (5 bases). The V gene lost 6 bases and the J gene lost 7 bases, with 13 bases spanning the gap. CDR1 is KGHSH and CDR2 is LQKENI in the germline V gene. The CDR3 has 12 amino acids. CDR3 loop: CASSATVWEQYF. CDR3 coding DNA: TGTGCCAGCTCGGCGACAGTCTGGGAGCAGTACTTC.

Details on this clone: At one end, the junction sequence differs from germline, possibly due to a read error. The chain carries TRBV6-5 and TRBJ2-3; 8 nucleotides agree with TRBD1. Germline V lookup: CDR1 MNHEY, CDR2 SVGAGI. This CDR3 region has 14 residues. CDR3 protein: CASSWDRSTDTQYF. In nucleotides, the CDR3 is TGTGCCAGTAGTTGGGACAGGAGCACAGATACGCAGTATTTT.

The rearrangement joins TRBV6-2 or TRBV6-3 to TRBJ1-6; 8 nucleotides align to TRBD1. CDR1 and CDR2 from the germline V gene are MNHEY and SVGEGT. The CDR3 consists of 14 residues. After removal of 4 bases from V and 5 bases from J, the junction contained 1 base not matched to a gene. The DNA for the CDR3 is TGTGCCAGCAGTTGGACAGGGAATAATTCACCCCTCCACTTT. This sequence encodes CASSWTGNNSPLHF.

The chain has TRBV5-4 and TRBJ2-3; 10 nucleotides match TRBD2. The germline V gene has CDR1 SGHNT and CDR2 YYREEE (reference sequence). CDR3 length: 15 amino acids. With V trimmed by 3 bases and J by 4 bases, 5 bases remained unmatched. The CDR3 coding sequence is TGTGCCAGCAGCTCGAGCGGGAGGGGTGCAGATACGCAGTATTTT. It translates to CASSSSGRGADTQYF.

V gene TRBV28 combines with J gene TRBJ2-1, with TRBD2 matching over 7 bases. The CDR3 runs 19 residues. With V trimmed by 1 base and J by 4 bases, 16 bases remained unmatched. CDR1 and CDR2 (germline): MDHEN, SYDVKM. CDR3 sequence (DNA): TGTGCCAGCAGTTTATCAAGACTAGCCATATGGTCCGCATACAATGAGCAGTTCTTC. Translated, it gives CASSLSRLAIWSAYNEQFF.

For this clone: Its ends do not fully match the called genes, so a read error is possible. The rearrangement joins TRBV20-1 to TRBJ2-7; no clear D. The CDR3 is 11 residues long. Germline-derived CDR1 and CDR2 are DFQATT and SNEGSKA (reference sequence). The CDR3 DNA follows: TGCAGTGCTAGTTCTCAGTTGAAGTGGAGCTTC. Translation gives CSASSQLKWSF.

This rearrangement joins TRBV7-2 to TRBJ2-1; D uncertain. The length of the CDR3 is 15 residues. CDR1 is SGHTA, CDR2 FQGNSA, per germline. Trimming took 2 bases from V and 0 from J, leaving 8 bases between them. CDR3 nucleotide sequence: TGTGCCAGCAGCTTATCCTCCAGCTCCTACAATGAGCAGTTCTTC. It translates to CASSLSSSSYNEQFF.

The chain uses TRBV18 and TRBJ2-2, with 12 bases that match TRBD2. The CDR3 has 15 residues. V was clipped by 6 bases and J by 6 bases; unmatched bases: 5. Germline V gene data show CDR1 as KGHSH and CDR2 as LQKENI. DNA for the CDR3: TGTGCCAGCTCTTCTAGCGGGAGGGCCGCCGGGGAGCTGTTTTTT. Protein sequence: CASSSSGRAAGELFF.

V is TRBV5-4 and J is TRBJ1-2, with unresolved D. Germline V gene data show CDR1 as SGHNT and CDR2 as YYREEE (reference sequence). Trimming took off 5 bases at V and 4 bases at J, with 18 bases between the two ends. The CDR3 is 15 residues long. The CDR3 loop is CASSIVGDRSYGYTF. The CDR3 nucleotides read TGTGCCAGCAGTATAGTGGGTGATAGGAGCTATGGCTACACCTTC.

V is TRBV5-1 and J is TRBJ1-2; weak D call: TRBD1 (6 bases). The germline CDR1 and CDR2 sequences are SGHRS and YFSETQ. The length of the CDR3 is 15 residues. V was trimmed by 4 bases and J by 2 bases, leaving 15 bases between them. The CDR3 reads CASSRVTGGNYGYTF. CDR3 nucleotides: TGCGCCAGCAGCCGAGTGACAGGTGGGAACTATGGCTACACCTTC.

The V and J genes are TRBV28 and TRBJ2-3, with TRBD2 as a possible D gene (7 bases). Between the trimmed V and J ends, which lost 7 bases and 3 bases, there was a span of 29 bases. The germline V gene encodes CDR1 MDHEN and CDR2 SYDVKM. CDR3 size: 19 residues. CDR3 loop: CASTFSPTGLGRGTDTQYF. CDR3 in DNA: TGTGCCAGCACATTTTCGCCAACAGGGTTGGGGCGGGGGACAGATACGCAGTATTTT.

This clone was seen a few times. This chain links TRBV28 with TRBJ1-1, with 7 bases identical to TRBD1. The junction had 8 bases not matched to a gene; V was cut back by 10 bases and J by 0 bases. Germline CDR1 is MDHEN and CDR2 is SYDVKM. This CDR3 has 14 residues. The CDR3 nucleotides read TGTGCCACGACCCTGGGACAGTTGAACACTGAAGCTTTCTTT. Its protein is CATTLGQLNTEAFF. Filled out from reference TRBV28 and TRBJ1-1, the complete variable domain reads DVKVTQSSRYLVKRTGEKVFLECVQDMDHENMFWYRQDPGLGLRLIYFSYDVKMKEKGDIPEGYSVSREKKERFSLILESASTNQTSMYLCATTLGQLNTEAFFGQGTRLTVV.

The chain combines TRBV27 with TRBJ2-3, with 12 bases fitting TRBD2. Per germline, CDR1 MNHEY and CDR2 SMNVEV (reference sequence). The CDR3 is 13 residues long. The V segment lost 5 bases and the J segment 9 bases; nucleotides outside the gene matches: 3. The CDR3 nucleotides are TGTGCCAGCAGTACACTAGCGGGAGGAACGCAGTATTTT. It yields the protein CASSTLAGGTQYF.

The chain uses TRBV4-3 and TRBJ1-1, with a tentative D call TRBD1 (5 bases). The CDR3 length is 14 residues. Germline lookup yields CDR1 LGHNA and CDR2 YSLEER. V was clipped by 0 bases and J by 11 bases, with 16 bases between them. The CDR3 loop is CASSQDGRGFGAFF. As DNA, the CDR3 is TGCGCCAGCAGCCAAGATGGGCGGGGCTTCGGCGCTTTCTTT.

The V and J genes are TRBV18 and TRBJ1-2; TRBD1 matches 8 bases. J lost 5 bases, V lost 4 bases, and 9 bases had no gene match. In germline, CDR1 is KGHSH, CDR2 LQKENI. This CDR3 has 15 amino acids. Here the CDR3 DNA reads TGTGCCAGCTCACACGATTTAACAGGGGGGTATGGCTACACCTTC. This gives the protein CASSHDLTGGYGYTF.